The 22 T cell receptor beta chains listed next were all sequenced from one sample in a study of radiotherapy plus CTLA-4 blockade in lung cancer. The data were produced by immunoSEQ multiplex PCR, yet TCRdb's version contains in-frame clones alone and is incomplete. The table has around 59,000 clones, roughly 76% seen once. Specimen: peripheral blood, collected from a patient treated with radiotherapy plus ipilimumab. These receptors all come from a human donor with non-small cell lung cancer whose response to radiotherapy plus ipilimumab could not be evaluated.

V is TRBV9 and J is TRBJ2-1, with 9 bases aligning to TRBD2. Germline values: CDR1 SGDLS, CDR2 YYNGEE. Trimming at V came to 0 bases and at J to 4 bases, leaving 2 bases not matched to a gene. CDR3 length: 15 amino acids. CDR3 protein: CASSVDLAGYNEQFF. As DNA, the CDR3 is TGTGCCAGCAGCGTAGACCTAGCGGGGTACAATGAGCAGTTCTTC.

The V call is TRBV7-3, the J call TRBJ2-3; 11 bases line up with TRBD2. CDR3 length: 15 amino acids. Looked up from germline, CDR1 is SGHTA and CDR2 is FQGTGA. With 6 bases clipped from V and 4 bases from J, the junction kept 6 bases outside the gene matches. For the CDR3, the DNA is TGTGCCAGCAGACTAGCGGGGGACCGGGCAGATACGCAGTATTTT. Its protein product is CASRLAGDRADTQYF.

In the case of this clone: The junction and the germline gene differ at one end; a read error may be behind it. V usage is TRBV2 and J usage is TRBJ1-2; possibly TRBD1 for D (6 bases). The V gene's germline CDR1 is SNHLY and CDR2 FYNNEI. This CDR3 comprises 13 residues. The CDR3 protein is CASSEGTGLIYTF. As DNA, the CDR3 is TGTGCCAGCAGCGAAGGAACAGGGTTAATCTACACCTTC.

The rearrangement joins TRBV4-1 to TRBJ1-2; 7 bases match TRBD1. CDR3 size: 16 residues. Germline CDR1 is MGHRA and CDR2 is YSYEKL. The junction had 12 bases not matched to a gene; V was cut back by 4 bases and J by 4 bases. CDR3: CASSLGTALFGYGYTF. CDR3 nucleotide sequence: TGCGCCAGCAGCCTTGGGACAGCTCTCTTCGGCTATGGCTACACCTTC.

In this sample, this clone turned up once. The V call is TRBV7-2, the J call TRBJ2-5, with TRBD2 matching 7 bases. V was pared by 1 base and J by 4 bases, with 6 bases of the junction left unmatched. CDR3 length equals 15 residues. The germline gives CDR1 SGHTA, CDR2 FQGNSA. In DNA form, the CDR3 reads TGTGCCAGCAGCTTAGTGGCGGGGGTCCTAGAGACCCAGTACTTC. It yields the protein CASSLVAGVLETQYF.

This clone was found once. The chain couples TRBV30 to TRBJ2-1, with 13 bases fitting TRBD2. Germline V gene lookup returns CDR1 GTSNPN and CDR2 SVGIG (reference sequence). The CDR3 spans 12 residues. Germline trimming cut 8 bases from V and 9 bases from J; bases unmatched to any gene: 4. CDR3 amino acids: CAGTSGAGEQFF. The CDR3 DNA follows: TGTGCCGGGACTAGCGGGGCCGGTGAGCAGTTCTTC.

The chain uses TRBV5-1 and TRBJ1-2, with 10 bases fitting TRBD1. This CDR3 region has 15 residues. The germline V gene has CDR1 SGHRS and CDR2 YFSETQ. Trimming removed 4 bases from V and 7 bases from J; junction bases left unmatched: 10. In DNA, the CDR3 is TGCGCCAGCAGCCCTGCCTGGGACAGGGGATCTGGCTACACCTTC. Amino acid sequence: CASSPAWDRGSGYTF. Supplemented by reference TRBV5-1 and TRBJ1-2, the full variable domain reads KAGVTQTPRYLIKTRGQQVTLSCSPISGHRSVSWYQQTPGQGLQFLFEYFSETQRNKGNFPGRFSGRQFSNSRSEMNVSTLELGDSALYLCASSPAWDRGSGYTFGSGTRLTVV.

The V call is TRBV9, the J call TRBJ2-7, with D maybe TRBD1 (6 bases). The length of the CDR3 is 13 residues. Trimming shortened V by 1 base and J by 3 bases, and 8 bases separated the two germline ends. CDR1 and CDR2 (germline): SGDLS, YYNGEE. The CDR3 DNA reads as TGTGCCAGCAGCGTAACACAGGGCTACGAGCAGTACTTC. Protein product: CASSVTQGYEQYF.

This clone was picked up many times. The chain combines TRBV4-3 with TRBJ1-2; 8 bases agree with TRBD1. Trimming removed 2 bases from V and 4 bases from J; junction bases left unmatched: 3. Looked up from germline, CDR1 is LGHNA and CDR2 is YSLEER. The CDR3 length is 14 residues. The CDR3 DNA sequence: TGCGCCAGCAGCCAACAAACAGGGGGCTATGGCTACACCTTC. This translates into CASSQQTGGYGYTF.

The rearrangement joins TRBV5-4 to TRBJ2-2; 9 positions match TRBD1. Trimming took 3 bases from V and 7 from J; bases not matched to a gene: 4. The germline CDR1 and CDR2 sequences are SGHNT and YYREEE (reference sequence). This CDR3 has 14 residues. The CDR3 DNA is TGTGCCAGCAGCTCAGACAGGGGGGGCGGGGAGCTGTTTTTT. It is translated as CASSSDRGGGELFF. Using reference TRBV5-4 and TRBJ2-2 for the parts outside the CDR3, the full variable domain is ETGVTQSPTHLIKTRGQQVTLRCSSQSGHNTVSWYQQALGQGPQFIFQYYREEENGRGNFPPRFSGLQFPNYSSELNVNALELDDSALYLCASSSDRGGGELFFGEGSRLTVL.

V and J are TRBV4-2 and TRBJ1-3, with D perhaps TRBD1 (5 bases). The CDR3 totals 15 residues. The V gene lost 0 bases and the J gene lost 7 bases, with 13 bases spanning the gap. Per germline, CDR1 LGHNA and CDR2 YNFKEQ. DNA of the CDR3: TGTGCCAGCAGCCAAGATAAGACAGATCGGAACACCATATATTTT. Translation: CASSQDKTDRNTIYF.

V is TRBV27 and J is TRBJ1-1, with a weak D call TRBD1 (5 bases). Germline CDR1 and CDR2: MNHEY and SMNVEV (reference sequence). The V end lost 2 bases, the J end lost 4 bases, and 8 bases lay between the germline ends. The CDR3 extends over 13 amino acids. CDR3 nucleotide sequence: TGTGCCAGCAGTTTAGCCGGGGGCACTGAAGCTTTCTTT. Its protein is CASSLAGGTEAFF.

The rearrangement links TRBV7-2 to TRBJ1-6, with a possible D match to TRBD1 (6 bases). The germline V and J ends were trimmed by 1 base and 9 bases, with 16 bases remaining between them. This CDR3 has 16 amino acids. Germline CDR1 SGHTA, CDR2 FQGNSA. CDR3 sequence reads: CASSLGVGGAGSPLHF. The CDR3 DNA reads TGTGCCAGCAGCTTAGGGGTGGGGGGGGCCGGTTCACCCCTCCACTTT. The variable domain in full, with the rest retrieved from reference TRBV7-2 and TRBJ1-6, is GAGVSQSPSNKVTEKGKDVELRCDPISGHTALYWYRQSLGQGLEFLIYFQGNSAPDKSGLPSDRFSAERTGGSVSTLTIQRTQQEDSAVYLCASSLGVGGAGSPLHFGNGTRLTVT.

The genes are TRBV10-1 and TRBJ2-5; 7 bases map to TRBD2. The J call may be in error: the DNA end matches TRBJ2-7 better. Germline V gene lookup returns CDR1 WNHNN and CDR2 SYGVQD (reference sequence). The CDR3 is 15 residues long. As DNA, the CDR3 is TGCGCCAGCAGTGAGGGTCTAGCGGTGGCCTACGAGCAGTACTTC. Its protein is CASSEGLAVAYEQYF.

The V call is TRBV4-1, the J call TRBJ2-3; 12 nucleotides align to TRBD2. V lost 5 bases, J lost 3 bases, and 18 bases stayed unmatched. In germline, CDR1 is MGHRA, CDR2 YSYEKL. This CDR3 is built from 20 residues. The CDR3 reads CASSGLSSGRAQVGTDTQYF. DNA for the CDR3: TGCGCCAGCAGCGGATTATCTAGCGGGAGGGCCCAGGTTGGAACAGATACGCAGTATTTT.

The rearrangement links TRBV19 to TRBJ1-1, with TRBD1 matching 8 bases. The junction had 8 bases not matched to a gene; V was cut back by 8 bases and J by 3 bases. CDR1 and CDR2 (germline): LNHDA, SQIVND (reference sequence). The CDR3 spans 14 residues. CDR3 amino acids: CASRTGYGDTEAFF. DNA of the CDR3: TGTGCCAGTCGGACAGGGTACGGTGACACTGAAGCTTTCTTT.

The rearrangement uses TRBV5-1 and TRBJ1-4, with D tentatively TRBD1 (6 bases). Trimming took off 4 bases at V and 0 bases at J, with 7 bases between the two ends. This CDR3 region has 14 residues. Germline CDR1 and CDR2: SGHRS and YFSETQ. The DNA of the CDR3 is TGCGCCAGCAGCCGGGACACAACTAATGAAAAACTGTTTTTT. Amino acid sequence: CASSRDTTNEKLFF.

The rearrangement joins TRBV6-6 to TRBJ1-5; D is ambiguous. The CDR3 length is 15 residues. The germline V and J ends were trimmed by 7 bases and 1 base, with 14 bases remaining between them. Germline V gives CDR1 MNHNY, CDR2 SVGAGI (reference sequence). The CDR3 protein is CASKASGGSNQPQHF. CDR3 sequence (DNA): TGTGCCAGCAAGGCGTCAGGTGGGAGCAATCAGCCCCAGCATTTT.

The CDR3 nucleotides are TGTGCCAGCAGCTCAGGGATGAACACTGAAGCTTTCTTT. Protein: CASSSGMNTEAFF. This rearrangement joins TRBV7-3 to TRBJ1-1, with D perhaps TRBD1 (5 bases). Germline CDR1 reads SGHTA; CDR2 reads FQGTGA. With 4 bases removed from V and 0 bases from J, the gap between germline ends came to 6 bases. The CDR3 is 13 amino acids.

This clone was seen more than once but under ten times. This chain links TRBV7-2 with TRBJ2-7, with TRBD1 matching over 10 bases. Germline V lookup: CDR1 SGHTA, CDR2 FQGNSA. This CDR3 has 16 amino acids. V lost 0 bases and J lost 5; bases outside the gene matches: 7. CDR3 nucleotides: TGTGCCAGCAGCTTAGCCCAGGGACAGGGGTACCACGAGCAGTACTTC. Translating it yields CASSLAQGQGYHEQYF.

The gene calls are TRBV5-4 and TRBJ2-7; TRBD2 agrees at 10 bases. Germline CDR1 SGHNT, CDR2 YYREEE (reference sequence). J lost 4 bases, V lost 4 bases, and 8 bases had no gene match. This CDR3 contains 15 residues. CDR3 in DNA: TGTGCCAGCAGCCCCGGTGGACTAGCGGTTTACGAGCAGTACTTC. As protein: CASSPGGLAVYEQYF.

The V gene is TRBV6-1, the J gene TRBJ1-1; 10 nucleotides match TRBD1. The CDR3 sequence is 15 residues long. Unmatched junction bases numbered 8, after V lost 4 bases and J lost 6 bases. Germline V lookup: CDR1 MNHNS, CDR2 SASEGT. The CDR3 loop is CASSGRDRGSPEAFF. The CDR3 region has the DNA TGTGCCAGCAGTGGCCGGGACAGGGGATCGCCTGAAGCTTTCTTT.